The clone carrying this T cell receptor (beta chain) was observed once. Its antigen is still unknown. CDR3 size: 11 residues. CDR1 is LNHDA and CDR2 is SQIVND in the germline V gene (reference sequence). The V end lost 10 bases, the J end lost 5 bases, and 8 bases lay between the germline ends. The PCR had 60 Vbeta and 13 Jbeta primers. TCRdb keeps only in-frame clones here, not all; method: immunoSEQ multiplex PCR. The table has tens of thousands of clones, about four fifths seen once; the top ten hold almost 9.5%. The sample comes from a study of cytomegalovirus exposure and HLA in healthy donors. Overall study results and limits: Some V segments (TRBV6-2 and TRBV6-3 among them) were excluded as indistinguishable.

Sequenced sample: PBMCs. The rearrangement uses TRBV19 and TRBJ2-2, with D maybe TRBD2 (6 bases). This clonotype originated in a woman between 40 and 50 years old in good health and CMV-seronegative. The CDR3 nucleotides read TGTGCCACCGGGGGTACCGGGGAGCTGTTTTTT. Its protein is CATGGTGELFF.